The T cell receptor beta chain described here comes from a study of blood T cell repertoires in COVID-19 (TCRdb year 2020). The study in broad terms: Collaborator samples came from the United States, Italy and Spain and covered acute and convalescent phases of COVID-19. The material from the prospective study consisted of cDNA or gDNA derived from T cells, B-cell-depleted T cells, or PBMCs. The repertoires were released in a freely available public database meant as a resource for research on the immune response to SARS-CoV-2. Sample metadata almost always included a de-identified subject ID, COVID-19 status, age in years and sex. The dataset comprised deeply sampled blood TCRbeta repertoires from subjects exposed to, actively infected with, or recovered from COVID-19. Where HLA class I and class II types were available, the types were taken from metadata supplied by the sample provider, not from assay-based typing. Samples were obtained from the ongoing ImmuneRACE study (first 160 participants) and from over 1,000 subjects provided by 6 global collaborators.

The paper as a whole reports these results and caveats: How much clinical and demographic metadata was included differed by source and by participant, and the metadata was provided uncurated.

TCRbeta CDR3 regions were amplified from genomic DNA by means of the immunoSEQ Assay, a bias-controlled multiplex PCR. Processing in the source paper ran as follows. The number of nucleated cells in each sample was estimated by amplification of reference gene primers within the assay. Sequence reads were collapsed and filtered to measure the absolute abundance of every unique TCRbeta CDR3 rearrangement. Productive Simpson clonality was computed per sample as the square root of Simpson's diversity index over productive rearrangements. In TCRdb, the immuneACCESS table is reduced to in-frame sequences with V and J assigned. These tables do not hold every clone; where another copy was compared, an unresolved V gene accounts for under half, and the others remain unexplained. D and trimming were read from the DNA, whereas the V and J calls and clone size are those reported in that table. This sample comprises about 150,000 clones, approximately 90% of them detected only once. The ten top clones hold roughly 4% of the sample.

With respect to this clone: The clone's antigen remains unknown. No base-level quality is on record; no much larger clone is a single base apart.

The collaborating institutions used their own protocols to collect whole blood in K2EDTA tubes. For TCRbeta analysis, collaborators shipped samples in one of three forms: frozen whole blood, isolated PBMCs, or DNA extracted from either of those sample types. Reading the germline V gene gives CDR1 KGHSH and CDR2 LQKENI. The CDR3 has 15 amino acids, counting the end cysteine and phenylalanine. Of all the DNA, just the CDR3 is kept, 45 bases in frame from base 1. At the junction V is shortened by 2 bases and J by 0 bases, with 10 bases in between. This chain joins TRBV18 to TRBJ1-2; too little of a D gene remains to name it. The source of this sequence is a woman aged 60 to 75 with active or convalescent COVID-19. Source material: peripheral blood. CDR3 region: CASSPSSVANYGYTF. DNA sequence: TGTGCCAGCTCACCATCGTCTGTAGCTAACTATGGCTACACCTTC.